A single T cell receptor (beta chain) is shown here with its context. The sample is drawn from a study of blood T cell repertoires in COVID-19. CDR1 is LGHNA and CDR2 is YNFKEQ in the germline V gene. The CDR3 is made up of 13 amino acids. V was shortened by 4 bases and J by 7 bases, with 11 bases between the two germline ends. Data came from immunoSEQ multiplex PCR; TCRdb stores just in-frame clones and leaves some out. The repertoire holds some 120,000 clones, less than 90% seen once, with 1.9% in the top ten. The sequence came from a man aged 70 or older with acute or convalescent COVID-19. V is TRBV4-2 and J is TRBJ2-1, with D hard to call. Sequencing used peripheral blood. The chain's CDR3 is CASSPNYKNEQFF. CDR3 bases: TGTGCCAGCAGCCCGAACTACAAAAATGAGCAGTTCTTC.